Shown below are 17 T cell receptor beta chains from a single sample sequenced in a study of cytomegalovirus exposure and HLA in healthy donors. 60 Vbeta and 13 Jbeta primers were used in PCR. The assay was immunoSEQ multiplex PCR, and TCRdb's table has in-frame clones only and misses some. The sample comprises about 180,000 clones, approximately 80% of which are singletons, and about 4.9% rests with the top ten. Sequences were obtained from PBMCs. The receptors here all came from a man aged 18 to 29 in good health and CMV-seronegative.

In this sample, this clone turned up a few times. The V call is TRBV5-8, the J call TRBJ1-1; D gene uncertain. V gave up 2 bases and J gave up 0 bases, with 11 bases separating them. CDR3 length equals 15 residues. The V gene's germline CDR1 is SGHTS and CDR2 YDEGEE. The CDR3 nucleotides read TGTGCCAGCAGCTTAAGATCCAGGTTGAACACTGAAGCTTTCTTT. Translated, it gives CASSLRSRLNTEAFF.

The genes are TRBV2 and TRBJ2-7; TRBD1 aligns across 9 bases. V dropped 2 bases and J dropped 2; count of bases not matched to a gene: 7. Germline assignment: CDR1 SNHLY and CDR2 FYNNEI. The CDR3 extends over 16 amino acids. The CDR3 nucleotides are TGTGCCAGCAGTGAATTCGGGACAGGGAGAACCTACGAGCAGTACTTC. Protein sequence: CASSEFGTGRTYEQYF.

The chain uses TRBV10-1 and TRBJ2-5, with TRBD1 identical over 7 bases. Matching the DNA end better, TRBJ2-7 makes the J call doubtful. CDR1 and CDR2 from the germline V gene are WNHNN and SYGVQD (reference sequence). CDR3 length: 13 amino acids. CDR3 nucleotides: TGCGCCACCCAACCCGGACAGGACTACGAGCAGTACTTC. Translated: CATQPGQDYEQYF.

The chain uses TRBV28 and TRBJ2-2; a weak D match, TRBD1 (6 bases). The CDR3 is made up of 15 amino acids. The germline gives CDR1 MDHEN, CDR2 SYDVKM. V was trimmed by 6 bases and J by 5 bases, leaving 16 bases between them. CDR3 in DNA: TGTGCCAGCAGACCTACTCACAGGGAAACCGGGGAGCTGTTTTTT. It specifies CASRPTHRETGELFF.

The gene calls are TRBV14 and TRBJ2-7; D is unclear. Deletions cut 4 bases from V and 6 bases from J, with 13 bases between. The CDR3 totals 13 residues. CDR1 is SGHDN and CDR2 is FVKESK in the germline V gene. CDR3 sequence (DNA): TGTGCCAGCAGCCCCCTACGTTCTGGCGAGCAGTACTTC. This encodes CASSPLRSGEQYF.

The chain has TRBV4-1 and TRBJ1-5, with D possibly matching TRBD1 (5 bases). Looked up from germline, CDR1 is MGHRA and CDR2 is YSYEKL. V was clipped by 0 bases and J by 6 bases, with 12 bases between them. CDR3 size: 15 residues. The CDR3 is CASSQDPGYGQPQHF. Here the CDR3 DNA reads TGCGCCAGCAGCCAAGATCCAGGGTACGGTCAGCCCCAGCATTTT.

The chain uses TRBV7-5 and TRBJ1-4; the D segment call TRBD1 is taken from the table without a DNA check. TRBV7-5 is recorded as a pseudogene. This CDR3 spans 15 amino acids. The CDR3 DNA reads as TGTGCCAGAAGCCCTCCGGGACACCCGGGAGAAAAACTGTTTTTT. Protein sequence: CARSPPGHPGEKLFF.

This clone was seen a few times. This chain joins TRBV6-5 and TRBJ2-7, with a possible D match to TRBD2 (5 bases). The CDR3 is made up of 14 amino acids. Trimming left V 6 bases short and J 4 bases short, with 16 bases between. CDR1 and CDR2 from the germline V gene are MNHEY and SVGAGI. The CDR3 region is CASRGSSLLYEQYF. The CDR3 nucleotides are TGTGCCAGCAGAGGTTCTAGCCTCTTGTACGAGCAGTACTTC.

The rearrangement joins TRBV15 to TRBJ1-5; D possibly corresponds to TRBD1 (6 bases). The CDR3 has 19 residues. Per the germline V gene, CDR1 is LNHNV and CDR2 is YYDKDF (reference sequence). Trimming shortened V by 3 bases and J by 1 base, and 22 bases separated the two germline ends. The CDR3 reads CATSRGWGGRVLSNQPQHF. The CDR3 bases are TGTGCCACCAGCAGGGGCTGGGGGGGGCGAGTTCTAAGCAATCAGCCCCAGCATTTT.

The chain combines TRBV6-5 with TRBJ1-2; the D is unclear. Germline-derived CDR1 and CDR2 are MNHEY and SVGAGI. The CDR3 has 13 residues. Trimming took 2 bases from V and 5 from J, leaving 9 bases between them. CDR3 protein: CASSYGGGYGYTF. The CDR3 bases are TGTGCCAGCAGTTACGGTGGAGGGTATGGCTACACCTTC.

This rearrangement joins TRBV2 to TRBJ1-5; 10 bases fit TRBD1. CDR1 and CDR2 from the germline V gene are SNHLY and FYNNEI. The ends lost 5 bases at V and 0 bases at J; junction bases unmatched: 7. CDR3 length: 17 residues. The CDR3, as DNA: TGTGCCAGCAGTTCCGGGACAGGGGTCAATAGCAATCAGCCCCAGCATTTT. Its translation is CASSSGTGVNSNQPQHF.

CDR3 DNA: TGTGCCACCAGTATAGCGGGCGAAGAGACCCAGTACTTC. This translates into CATSIAGEETQYF. This chain connects TRBV15 to TRBJ2-5; 7 nucleotides align to TRBD2. Germline V gene data show CDR1 as LNHNV and CDR2 as YYDKDF (reference sequence). The CDR3 runs to 13 residues. V lost 6 bases to trimming and J lost 3 bases; unmatched junction nucleotides: 4. Full variable domain (outside the CDR3, taken from reference TRBV15 and TRBJ2-5): DAMVIQNPRYQVTQFGKPVTLSCSQTLNHNVMYWYQQKSSQAPKLLFHYYDKDFNNEADTPDNFQSRRPNTSFCFLDIRSPGLGDTAMYLCATSIAGEETQYFGPGTRLLVL.

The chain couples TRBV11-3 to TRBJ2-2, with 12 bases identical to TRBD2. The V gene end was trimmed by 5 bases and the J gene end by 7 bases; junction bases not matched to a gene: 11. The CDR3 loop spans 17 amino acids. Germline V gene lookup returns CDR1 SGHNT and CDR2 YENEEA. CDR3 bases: TGTGCCAGCAGCCCGCGTCGACTAGCGGGAGTGGGCGGGGAGCTGTTTTTT. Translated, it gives CASSPRRLAGVGGELFF.

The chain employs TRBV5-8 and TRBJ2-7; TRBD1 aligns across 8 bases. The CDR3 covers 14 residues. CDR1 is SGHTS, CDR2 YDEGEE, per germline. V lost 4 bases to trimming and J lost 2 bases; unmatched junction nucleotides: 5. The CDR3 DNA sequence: TGTGCCAGCAGCGGAGGACAGGGCCCCTACGAGCAGTACTTC. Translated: CASSGGQGPYEQYF.

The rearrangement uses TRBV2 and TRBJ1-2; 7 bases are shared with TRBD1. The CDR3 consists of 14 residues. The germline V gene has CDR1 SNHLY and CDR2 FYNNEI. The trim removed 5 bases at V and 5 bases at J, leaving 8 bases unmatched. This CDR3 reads CASSWTGRNYGYTF. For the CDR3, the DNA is TGTGCCAGCAGTTGGACAGGAAGAAATTATGGCTACACCTTC. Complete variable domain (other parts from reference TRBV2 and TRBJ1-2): EPEVTQTPSHQVTQMGQEVILRCVPISNHLYFYWYRQILGQKVEFLVSFYNNEISEKSEIFDDQFSVERPDGSNFTLKIRSTKLEDSAMYFCASSWTGRNYGYTFGSGTRLTVV.

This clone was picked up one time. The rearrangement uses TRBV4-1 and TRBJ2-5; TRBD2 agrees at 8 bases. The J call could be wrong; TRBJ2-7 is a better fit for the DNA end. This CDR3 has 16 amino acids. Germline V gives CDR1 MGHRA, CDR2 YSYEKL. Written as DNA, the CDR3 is TGCGCCAGCAGCCAAGCCTCGGATAGCGGGGCCTACGAGCAGTACTTC. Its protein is CASSQASDSGAYEQYF.

The CDR3 region is CASSLEATSGELFF. The CDR3 DNA reads as TGTGCCAGCAGCTTGGAAGCGACGTCCGGGGAGCTGTTTTTT. The gene calls are TRBV5-6 and TRBJ2-2; D unresolved. This CDR3 is 14 amino acids long. Germline CDR1 and CDR2: SGHDT and YYEEEE. Between the trimmed V and J ends, which lost 0 bases and 6 bases, there was a span of 9 bases. The whole variable domain, filled in from reference TRBV5-6 and TRBJ2-2, reads DAGVTQSPTHLIKTRGQQVTLRCSPKSGHDTVSWYQQALGQGPQFIFQYYEEEERQRGNFPDRFSGHQFPNYSSELNVNALLLGDSALYLCASSLEATSGELFFGEGSRLTVL.